Given below is one T cell receptor beta chain in context. Libraries were prepared by immunoSEQ multiplex PCR; TCRdb keeps only in-frame clonotypes and omits some of them. The table includes roughly 1.5 million clones, approximately 98% detected once. This record belongs to a study of shared clonotypes between healthy human individuals. The sequencing input was naive CD4+ T cells sorted from blood. The subset denotes: CD45RA+ positively selected. The clonotype was recovered from a man aged 25-45 years in good health.

Here the CDR3 DNA reads TGTGCCATCGGAGCTAGCTCCTACAATGAGCAGTTCTTC. Translated: CAIGASSYNEQFF. This rearrangement joins TRBV10-3 to TRBJ2-1; D gene ambiguous. This CDR3 is built from 13 residues. The V end lost 8 bases, the J end lost 0 bases, and 8 bases lay between the germline ends. CDR1 and CDR2 from the germline V gene are ENHRY and SYGVKD.